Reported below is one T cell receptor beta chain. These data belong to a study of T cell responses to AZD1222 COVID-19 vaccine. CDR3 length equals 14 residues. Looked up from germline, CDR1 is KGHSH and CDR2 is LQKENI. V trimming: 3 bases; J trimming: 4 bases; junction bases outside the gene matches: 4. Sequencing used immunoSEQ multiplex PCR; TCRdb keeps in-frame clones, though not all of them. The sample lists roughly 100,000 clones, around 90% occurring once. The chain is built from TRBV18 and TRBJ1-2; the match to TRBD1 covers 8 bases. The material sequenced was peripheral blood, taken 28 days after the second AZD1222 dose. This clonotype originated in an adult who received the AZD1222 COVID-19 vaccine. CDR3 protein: CASSPTGDLYGYTF. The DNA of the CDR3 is TGTGCCAGCTCACCGACAGGGGACCTCTATGGCTACACCTTC.